The 18 T cell receptor beta chains given below trace back to one sample, sequenced in a study of blood T cell repertoires in COVID-19. Produced via immunoSEQ multiplex PCR; TCRdb's table is partial and in-frame only. The data show over 100,000 clones, with roughly 80% seen just once and around a sixth held by the top ten. Sequencing was carried out using peripheral blood. These receptor sequences come from a woman aged 60 to 75 with acute or convalescent COVID-19.

V and J are TRBV7-9 and TRBJ2-2, with 8 bases fitting TRBD2. Germline CDR1 SEHNR, CDR2 FQNEAQ (reference sequence). The V and J ends lost 5 bases and 1 base, in that order; junction bases with no gene match: 6. The CDR3 consists of 16 residues. Here the CDR3 reads CASSPRAGVNTGELFF. In DNA form, the CDR3 reads TGTGCCAGCAGCCCCAGAGCGGGAGTGAACACCGGGGAGCTGTTTTTT.

V usage is TRBV15 and J usage is TRBJ1-3; D is undetermined. Trimming left V 5 bases short and J 0 bases short, with 14 bases between. Germline V gives CDR1 LNHNV, CDR2 YYDKDF (reference sequence). The CDR3 is 16 amino acids. The DNA of the CDR3 is TGTGCCACCAGCGCGAGGACGGGAAACTCTGGAAACACCATATATTTT. It yields the protein CATSARTGNSGNTIYF.

The chain joins TRBV28 to TRBJ1-2; no reliable D call. The CDR3 has 13 amino acids. The V gene's germline CDR1 is MDHEN and CDR2 SYDVKM. The germline V and J ends were trimmed by 3 bases and 8 bases, with 13 bases remaining between them. CDR3 loop: CASSFGRMQGYTF. The CDR3 DNA sequence: TGTGCCAGCAGTTTCGGCAGGATGCAAGGCTACACCTTC.

The rearrangement uses TRBV28 and TRBJ1-2, with no clear D. V lost 5 bases and J 3 bases, leaving 10 bases between the germline ends. Germline CDR1 and CDR2: MDHEN and SYDVKM. This CDR3 comprises 13 residues. CDR3 nucleotides: TGTGCCAGCAGTCCCCTTTTTCACTATGGCTACACCTTC. Its translation: CASSPLFHYGYTF.

The chain carries TRBV20-1 and TRBJ2-4; the match to TRBD2 covers 7 bases. V was clipped by 3 bases and J by 1 base; unmatched bases: 6. Germline CDR1 reads DFQATT; CDR2 reads SNEGSKA (reference sequence). This CDR3 is built from 15 residues. The CDR3 reads CSASGAGVAKNIQYF. CDR3 bases: TGCAGTGCTAGTGGGGCGGGAGTCGCCAAAAACATTCAGTACTTC.

The V gene is TRBV28, the J gene TRBJ1-2, with D possibly TRBD1 on 6 matching bases. Germline CDR1 is MDHEN and CDR2 is SYDVKM. CDR3 length: 15 amino acids. Trimming stripped 5 bases from V and 3 bases from J, with 16 bases between. The CDR3: CASSGGGRPYYGYTF. As DNA, the CDR3 is TGTGCCAGCAGTGGGGGCGGGAGGCCCTACTATGGCTACACCTTC.

The gene calls are TRBV6-5 and TRBJ1-5; 7 bases match TRBD1. The CDR3 is 15 residues long. Germline lookup yields CDR1 MNHEY and CDR2 SVGAGI. V lost 6 bases, J lost 3 bases, and 8 bases stayed unmatched. CDR3 residues: CASRPGTVTNQPQHF. CDR3 nucleotide sequence: TGTGCCAGCAGACCCGGGACAGTAACCAATCAGCCCCAGCATTTT.

This chain uses TRBV11-2 with TRBJ2-3, with 8 bases that match TRBD2. The CDR3 extends over 16 amino acids. Trimming took 4 bases from V and 8 from J; bases not matched to a gene: 14. Per germline, CDR1 SGHAT and CDR2 FQNNGV. The CDR3 DNA reads TGTGCCAGCAGCTCCTCATTAAACGGGAGGGCTTCTACGCAGTATTTT. Translating it yields CASSSSLNGRASTQYF.

The V call is TRBV6-2 or TRBV6-3, the J call TRBJ1-5, with 7 bases lining up with TRBD1. Unmatched junction bases numbered 6, after V lost 4 bases and J lost 6 bases. Germline V lookup: CDR1 MNHEY, CDR2 SVGEGT. This CDR3 spans 14 amino acids. In DNA form, the CDR3 reads TGTGCCAGCAGTTCTCGACAGGGAAGTCAGCCCCAGCATTTT. This gives the protein CASSSRQGSQPQHF.

This chain links TRBV5-6 with TRBJ1-1; D not resolved. This CDR3 is 11 amino acids long. Per germline, CDR1 SGHDT and CDR2 YYEEEE. Trimming shortened V by 1 base and J by 6 bases, and 4 bases separated the two germline ends. The CDR3 loop is CASSLSSEAFF. The CDR3 bases are TGTGCCAGCAGCTTGTCCTCTGAAGCTTTCTTT. Looking up the rest from reference TRBV5-6 and TRBJ1-1 gives the full variable domain: DAGVTQSPTHLIKTRGQQVTLRCSPKSGHDTVSWYQQALGQGPQFIFQYYEEEERQRGNFPDRFSGHQFPNYSSELNVNALLLGDSALYLCASSLSSEAFFGQGTRLTVV.

This chain joins TRBV7-2 and TRBJ2-7, with 14 bases fitting TRBD2. CDR1 is SGHTA and CDR2 is FQGNSA in the germline V gene. The CDR3 is 15 residues long. After removal of 6 bases from V and 2 bases from J, the junction contained 3 bases not matched to a gene. DNA of the CDR3: TGTGCCAGCAGGGAGGGACTAGCGGGGGCCTACGAGCAGTACTTC. It codes for CASREGLAGAYEQYF. Combining the CDR3 with reference TRBV7-2 and TRBJ2-7 gives the whole variable domain GAGVSQSPSNKVTEKGKDVELRCDPISGHTALYWYRQSLGQGLEFLIYFQGNSAPDKSGLPSDRFSAERTGGSVSTLTIQRTQQEDSAVYLCASREGLAGAYEQYFGPGTRLTVT.

The chain is built from TRBV10-1 and TRBJ2-1; 12 bases match TRBD1. With V trimmed by 5 bases and J by 9 bases, 8 bases remained unmatched. Germline V CDR1 and CDR2: WNHNN, SYGVQD (reference sequence). CDR3 length: 15 residues. In nucleotides, the CDR3 is TGCGCCAGCAGTTCTAGGGACAGGGGGCGAGGTGAGCAGTTCTTC. Its translation: CASSSRDRGRGEQFF.

The CDR3 nucleotides read TGTGCCAGCTCCCCAGAGAACGAGCAGTACTTC. As protein: CASSPENEQYF. The chain couples TRBV18 to TRBJ2-7; D gene uncertain. Germline CDR1 KGHSH, CDR2 LQKENI. V lost 6 bases and J 5 bases, leaving 8 bases between the germline ends. The CDR3 has 11 amino acids. Full variable domain (rest looked up from reference TRBV18 and TRBJ2-7): NAGVMQNPRHLVRRRGQEARLRCSPMKGHSHVYWYRQLPEEGLKFMVYLQKENIIDESGMPKERFSAEFPKEGPSILRIQQVVRGDSAAYFCASSPENEQYFGPGTRLTVT.

This clone showed up just a few times. J is TRBJ2-5 and V is TRBV12-3 or TRBV12-4, with 8 bases matching TRBD1. This CDR3 comprises 13 residues. J gave up 3 bases and V 7 bases, and 4 bases lay outside the gene matches. The CDR3 nucleotides read TGTGCCAGCACCTCGGACAGGGAAGAGACCCAGTACTTC. Protein product: CASTSDREETQYF.

The chain has TRBV5-1 and TRBJ1-4, with D uncertain. This CDR3 has 14 amino acids. The germline gives CDR1 SGHRS, CDR2 YFSETQ. The germline V and J ends were trimmed by 0 bases and 3 bases, with 6 bases remaining between them. The CDR3 loop reads CASSLAAANEKLFF. CDR3 nucleotide sequence: TGCGCCAGCAGCTTGGCGGCGGCTAATGAAAAACTGTTTTTT.

J is TRBJ1-5 and V is TRBV5-1; maybe TRBD1 (6 bases). The germline CDR1 and CDR2 sequences are SGHRS and YFSETQ. Trimming took off 4 bases at V and 5 bases at J, with 13 bases between the two ends. This CDR3 spans 14 amino acids. DNA of the CDR3: TGCGCCAGCAGCCTAGGGGGATTCGATCAGCCCCAGCATTTT. It codes for CASSLGGFDQPQHF.

This clone was seen a handful of times. Other DNA sequences within the sample encode an identical CDR3. The J gene is TRBJ2-2, the V gene TRBV11-3; D might be TRBD2 (6 bases). V lost 3 bases, J lost 5 bases, and 7 bases lay in between. The germline gives CDR1 SGHNT, CDR2 YENEEA. This CDR3 contains 13 residues. The CDR3 DNA is TGTGCCAGCAGCTTTCGGGGGACCGGGGAGCTGTTTTTT. It translates to CASSFRGTGELFF. The whole variable domain, remainder taken from reference TRBV11-3 and TRBJ2-2, is EAGVVQSPRYKIIEKKQPVAFWCNPISGHNTLYWYLQNLGQGPELLIRYENEEAVDDSQLPKDRFSAERLKGVDSTLKIQPAELGDSAVYLCASSFRGTGELFFGEGSRLTVL.

The V gene is TRBV7-6, the J gene TRBJ2-2; perhaps TRBD1 as D (5 bases). Germline loops: CDR1 SGHVS, CDR2 FNYEAQ. This CDR3 spans 15 amino acids. Deletions cut 1 base from V and 4 bases from J, with 10 bases between. This CDR3 reads CASSLVQGGTGELFF. The CDR3 coding sequence is TGTGCCAGCAGCTTAGTTCAGGGTGGCACCGGGGAGCTGTTTTTT.